A single sample is the source of the 16 T cell receptor beta chains below, sequenced in a study of T cell changes during pregnancy in multiple sclerosis. Assay: immunoSEQ multiplex PCR; the TCRdb copy retains only in-frame clones and omits some. Of about 98,000 clones listed, just over 90% are singletons. Sequencing was performed on peripheral blood, taken after pregnancy. These receptors were obtained from a female donor in good health, enrolled as a control in a pregnancy study.

The V gene is TRBV25-1, the J gene TRBJ2-1; 7 nucleotides match TRBD1. Germline lookup yields CDR1 MGHDK and CDR2 SYGVNS. V shed 8 bases, J shed 5 bases, and the junction held 3 bases outside the gene matches. The CDR3 extends over 12 amino acids. The CDR3: CASSGGDNEQFF. In DNA, the CDR3 is TGTGCCAGCTCAGGGGGAGACAATGAGCAGTTCTTC.

V gene TRBV13 combines with J gene TRBJ1-3; 8 bases align to TRBD1. In germline, CDR1 is PRHDT, CDR2 FYEKMQ (reference sequence). The junction had 0 bases not matched to a gene; V was cut back by 4 bases and J by 1 base. CDR3 length: 14 residues. CDR3: CASSWDRSGNTIYF. In DNA, the CDR3 is TGTGCCAGCAGCTGGGACAGGTCTGGAAACACCATATATTTT.

This clone was seen just once. J is TRBJ2-1 and V is TRBV4-1; TRBD2 agrees at 10 bases. Germline V gene data show CDR1 as MGHRA and CDR2 as YSYEKL. The CDR3 has 15 residues. J was trimmed by 7 bases and V by 4 bases; bases with no gene match: 7. The chain's CDR3 is CASSRLAGVGNEQFF. CDR3 nucleotide sequence: TGCGCCAGCAGCCGGCTAGCGGGAGTGGGGAATGAGCAGTTCTTC.

The chain combines TRBV6-4 with TRBJ1-2; D remains ambiguous. The germline V and J ends were trimmed by 2 bases and 0 bases, with 28 bases remaining between them. The CDR3 is 21 amino acids. CDR1 is MRHNA, CDR2 SNTAGT, per germline. The CDR3 loop is CASSDIAVTGGGVQANYGYTF. The CDR3 DNA follows: TGTGCCAGCAGTGACATTGCAGTGACCGGCGGAGGAGTCCAAGCTAACTATGGCTACACCTTC.

The chain recombines TRBV27 with TRBJ1-1, with a possible D match to TRBD1 (6 bases). The CDR3 covers 13 residues. V dropped 6 bases and J dropped 4 bases, with 12 bases sitting between them. CDR1 is MNHEY, CDR2 SMNVEV, per germline (reference sequence). The CDR3 nucleotides are TGTGCCAGCAGCTACAGGGATGGCACTGAAGCTTTCTTT. This translates into CASSYRDGTEAFF.

This clone came up once. The chain joins TRBV7-9 to TRBJ2-1; TRBD1 matches 8 bases. The CDR3 has 16 residues. The J segment lost 8 bases and the V segment lost 2 bases, leaving 11 bases of the junction unmatched. CDR1 is SEHNR, CDR2 FQNEAQ, per germline (reference sequence). The CDR3, as DNA: TGTGCCAGCAGCTTAATGGTCGGAGACAGGGGACATGAGCAGTTCTTC. Translation: CASSLMVGDRGHEQFF.

The V gene is TRBV19, the J gene TRBJ1-2; tentatively, D is TRBD1 (6 bases). Trimming left V 6 bases short and J 7 bases short, with 9 bases between. The CDR3 spans 11 residues. The V gene's germline CDR1 is LNHDA and CDR2 SQIVND (reference sequence). The chain's CDR3 is CASRVGAGYTF. Written as DNA, the CDR3 is TGTGCCAGTAGAGTGGGGGCTGGCTACACCTTC.

In nucleotides, the CDR3 is TGTGCCAGCTCACCCGGAGTGGACACTGAAGCTTTCTTT. The encoded protein is CASSPGVDTEAFF. V is TRBV18 and J is TRBJ1-1; D uncertain. Germline V gives CDR1 KGHSH, CDR2 LQKENI. V was cut by 3 bases and J by 3 bases, with 8 bases left in between. CDR3 length: 13 amino acids.

This sequence joins TRBV9 and TRBJ1-1; D remains unclear. Trimming left V 4 bases short and J 2 bases short, with 18 bases between. CDR3 length: 16 amino acids. In germline, CDR1 is SGDLS, CDR2 YYNGEE. For the CDR3, the DNA is TGTGCCAGCAGCCCTTCGATAAGCTTTCGAAACACTGAAGCTTTCTTT. Residues: CASSPSISFRNTEAFF.

This chain joins TRBV28 and TRBJ2-1; the D is unclear. The V gene lost 3 bases and the J gene lost 8 bases, with 11 bases spanning the gap. Germline CDR1 is MDHEN and CDR2 is SYDVKM. The CDR3 sequence is 13 residues long. The CDR3 nucleotides are TGTGCCAGCAGTTTGGCTTACCCCGATGAGCAGTTCTTC. This codes for CASSLAYPDEQFF.

The CDR3 bases are TGTGCCAGCAGCCCAGGGGGCCGAGAGACCCAGTACTTC. This encodes CASSPGGRETQYF. This chain uses TRBV7-3 with TRBJ2-5, with 8 bases that match TRBD1. The CDR3 contains 13 residues. Trimming took 5 bases from V and 4 from J; bases not matched to a gene: 3. In germline, CDR1 is SGHTA, CDR2 FQGTGA. Supplemented by reference TRBV7-3 and TRBJ2-5, the full variable domain reads GAGVSQTPSNKVTEKGKYVELRCDPISGHTALYWYRQSLGQGPEFLIYFQGTGAADDSGLPNDRFFAVRPEGSVSTLKIQRTERGDSAVYLCASSPGGRETQYFGPGTRLLVL.

V gene TRBV20-1 combines with J gene TRBJ1-1; D gene uncertain. Germline values: CDR1 DFQATT, CDR2 SNEGSKA (reference sequence). The CDR3 is 10 amino acids. With 5 bases removed from V and 8 bases from J, the gap between germline ends came to 9 bases. The CDR3 DNA sequence: TGCAGTGCTGACAATCCCGAAGCTTTCTTT. Protein product: CSADNPEAFF.

This sequence joins TRBV6-6 and TRBJ2-5; D not certain. The CDR3 extends over 14 amino acids. Trimming pared 0 bases from V and 5 bases from J, leaving 10 bases between. Germline lookup yields CDR1 MNHNY and CDR2 SVGAGI (reference sequence). DNA of the CDR3: TGTGCCAGCAGTTACTCGCGCCCGCTGGAGACCCAGTACTTC. This codes for CASSYSRPLETQYF.

This chain joins TRBV11-3 and TRBJ2-1; the match to TRBD1 covers 7 bases. J lost 3 bases, V lost 2 bases, and 13 bases had no gene match. Germline V gene sequence: CDR1 SGHNT, CDR2 YENEEA. The CDR3 runs to 18 residues. This CDR3 reads CASSLTPNRGLFYNEQFF. For the CDR3, the DNA is TGTGCCAGCAGCTTAACTCCGAACAGGGGCCTGTTCTACAATGAGCAGTTCTTC.

The V gene is TRBV19, the J gene TRBJ2-5; TRBD2 agrees at 8 bases. The CDR3 runs 17 residues. Trimming cost V 0 bases and J 6 bases; bases outside gene matches: 12. Germline loops: CDR1 LNHDA, CDR2 SQIVND (reference sequence). CDR3 residues: CASSIDLKVGGGKTQYF. DNA for the CDR3: TGTGCCAGTAGTATAGATCTGAAAGTTGGCGGGGGGAAGACCCAGTACTTC.

CDR3 residues: CASSLHGAGGGQFF. CDR3 nucleotides: TGTGCCAGCAGCTTACATGGGGCGGGGGGCGGTCAGTTCTTC. The genes are TRBV7-9 and TRBJ2-1, with 8 positions matching TRBD2. V lost 2 bases, J lost 13 bases, and 10 bases stayed unmatched. Germline V gives CDR1 SEHNR, CDR2 FQNEAQ (reference sequence). The CDR3 totals 14 residues.